The 14 T cell receptor beta chains below were found in one sample sequenced in a study of blood T cell repertoires in COVID-19. Sequenced by immunoSEQ multiplex PCR; TCRdb stores in-frame clones only, minus some. The sample lists 190,000 or so clones, 80% to 90% seen once, with approximately 6% in the top ten. The sample comprised peripheral blood. These receptors originate from a man aged 60 to 69 who had recovered from COVID-19.

The rearrangement joins TRBV18 to TRBJ1-5, with unresolved D. Germline CDR1 is KGHSH and CDR2 is LQKENI. This CDR3 region has 14 residues. Trimming stripped 2 bases from V and 2 bases from J, with 7 bases between. CDR3 sequence (DNA): TGTGCCAGCTCACCAAGCGACGGCAATCAGCCCCAGCATTTT. Translating gives CASSPSDGNQPQHF. Full variable domain (rest looked up from reference TRBV18 and TRBJ1-5): NAGVMQNPRHLVRRRGQEARLRCSPMKGHSHVYWYRQLPEEGLKFMVYLQKENIIDESGMPKERFSAEFPKEGPSILRIQQVVRGDSAAYFCASSPSDGNQPQHFGDGTRLSIL.

V is TRBV10-2 and J is TRBJ2-1, with a possible D match to TRBD1 (6 bases). Germline CDR1 and CDR2: WSHSY and SAAADI. Trimming took off 5 bases at V and 7 bases at J, with 12 bases between the two ends. This CDR3 has 13 amino acids. CDR3 amino acids: CASSQLRGNEQFF. DNA of the CDR3: TGCGCCAGCAGTCAGTTAAGGGGGAATGAGCAGTTCTTC.

The rearrangement joins TRBV7-2 to TRBJ2-5; 10 bases map to TRBD2. Looked up from germline, CDR1 is SGHTA and CDR2 is FQGNSA. The CDR3 has 17 residues. The V segment lost 1 base and the J segment 4 bases; nucleotides outside the gene matches: 9. The CDR3 region has the DNA TGTGCCAGCAGCTTAGGGCTCCCTAGCGGGAGAGGAGAGACCCAGTACTTC. This encodes CASSLGLPSGRGETQYF.

The gene calls are TRBV6-1 and TRBJ1-4, with D unclear. Germline loops: CDR1 MNHNS, CDR2 SASEGT. The CDR3 has 17 amino acids. V lost 2 bases and J 3 bases, leaving 16 bases between the germline ends. The CDR3, as DNA: TGTGCCAGCAGTGAATTTGAGGGAGGAAATTCTAATGAAAAACTGTTTTTT. Protein product: CASSEFEGGNSNEKLFF.

This clone appeared once. The chain has TRBV7-2 and TRBJ1-1; TRBD1 is a possible D gene (5 bases). The germline gives CDR1 SGHTA, CDR2 FQGNSA. The CDR3 contains 16 residues. Trimming took off 3 bases at V and 5 bases at J, with 19 bases between the two ends. The CDR3 coding sequence is TGTGCCAGCAGCTTCCGGGGGACTCGGGGCTCGACTGAAGCTTTCTTT. It specifies CASSFRGTRGSTEAFF. Combining the CDR3 with reference TRBV7-2 and TRBJ1-1 gives the whole variable domain GAGVSQSPSNKVTEKGKDVELRCDPISGHTALYWYRQSLGQGLEFLIYFQGNSAPDKSGLPSDRFSAERTGGSVSTLTIQRTQQEDSAVYLCASSFRGTRGSTEAFFGQGTRLTVV.

CDR3 in DNA: TGTGCCAGCGCGGGGGGGGACAACTACGAGCAGTACTTC. This encodes CASAGGDNYEQYF. This chain joins TRBV27 and TRBJ2-7; TRBD2 aligns across 9 bases. Trimming removed 8 bases from V and 3 bases from J; junction bases left unmatched: 5. Germline V gene lookup returns CDR1 MNHEY and CDR2 SMNVEV (reference sequence). The CDR3 spans 13 residues.

The gene calls are TRBV21-1 and TRBJ2-7; TRBD2 was called by the table and not checked on the DNA. TRBV21-1 is annotated as a pseudogene. CDR3 size: 13 residues. The CDR3, as DNA: TGTGCCAGCAGCTCGGGGGGCTGGGACGAGCAGTACTTC. Its protein is CASSSGGWDEQYF.

The chain couples TRBV30 to TRBJ2-3; 10 bases fit TRBD2. Trimming took 5 bases from V and 14 from J; bases not matched to a gene: 10. Germline V gene sequence: CDR1 GTSNPN, CDR2 SVGIG (reference sequence). The length of the CDR3 is 12 residues. The CDR3 sequence is CAWALPGLALYF. The CDR3 DNA reads as TGTGCCTGGGCCCTACCGGGACTAGCGCTGTATTTT.

This chain uses TRBV15 with TRBJ1-2; a possible D gene is TRBD1 (6 bases). CDR1 is LNHNV, CDR2 YYDKDF, per germline (reference sequence). CDR3 length: 14 residues. V was cut by 4 bases and J by 7 bases, with 16 bases left in between. The CDR3 loop is CATSTGDRIGGYTF. In nucleotides, the CDR3 is TGTGCCACCAGCACTGGAGACAGGATCGGTGGCTACACCTTC.

The genes are TRBV3-1 (or the pseudogene TRBV3-2) and TRBJ1-4; the D gene is possibly TRBD1 (5 bases). CDR1 and CDR2 (germline): LGHDT, YNNKEL (reference sequence). The CDR3 extends over 14 amino acids. V was clipped by 3 bases and J by 7 bases, with 12 bases between them. The DNA of the CDR3 is TGTGCCAGCAGCCACCGCAGGGATATTGAAAAACTGTTTTTT. It encodes CASSHRRDIEKLFF.

This clone was seen just once. V is TRBV24-1 and J is TRBJ2-5; 9 bases agree with TRBD1. With V trimmed by 9 bases and J by 3 bases, 10 bases remained unmatched. This CDR3 region has 15 residues. Germline CDR1 and CDR2: KGHDR and SFDVKD. The CDR3 nucleotides read TGTGCCACCGGGGACAGGGCTAGGGCTGAAGAGACCCAGTACTTC. This gives the protein CATGDRARAEETQYF.

CDR3 protein: CASSITRDTYGYTF. The CDR3 DNA is TGCGCCAGCAGCATCACCCGGGACACCTATGGCTACACCTTC. The gene calls are TRBV5-1 and TRBJ1-2, with a tentative D call TRBD1 (6 bases). The CDR3 covers 14 residues. V was pared by 4 bases and J by 4 bases, with 14 bases between. Germline V gene sequence: CDR1 SGHRS, CDR2 YFSETQ.

This clone has only one observation. The CDR3 DNA sequence: TGTGCCAGCAGCGAGGTGAACACTGAAGCTTTCTTT. It translates to CASSEVNTEAFF. This rearrangement joins TRBV19 to TRBJ1-1, with no clear D. Germline-derived CDR1 and CDR2 are LNHDA and SQIVND (reference sequence). Trimming removed 9 bases from V and 0 bases from J, with 8 bases in between. CDR3 length: 12 amino acids.

The chain recombines TRBV18 with TRBJ2-2; 8 bases match TRBD1. Trimming at V came to 5 bases and at J to 4 bases, leaving 15 bases not matched to a gene. Germline V gene data show CDR1 as KGHSH and CDR2 as LQKENI. This CDR3 is 18 amino acids long. Here the CDR3 DNA reads TGTGCCAGCTCATCGGGTCACACCCGGGACAGGATCACCGGGGAGCTGTTTTTT. This codes for CASSSGHTRDRITGELFF.